Shown below are 23 T cell receptor beta chains from a single sample sequenced in a study of blood T cell repertoires in COVID-19. Libraries were prepared by immunoSEQ multiplex PCR; TCRdb keeps only in-frame clonotypes and omits some of them. Among roughly 35,000 clones listed, about 72% were seen once. The sequencing input was peripheral blood. The source of these receptors is a woman between 55 and 75 years old with acute or convalescent COVID-19.

The chain combines TRBV7-3 with TRBJ1-1, with 8 nucleotides matching TRBD1. Germline V lookup: CDR1 SGHTA, CDR2 FQGTGA. CDR3 length: 13 residues. V shed 2 bases, J shed 4 bases, and the junction held 0 bases outside the gene matches. CDR3 in DNA: TGTGCCAGCAGCTTACAGGGGGCCACTGAAGCTTTCTTT. As protein: CASSLQGATEAFF.

The genes are TRBV5-4 and TRBJ2-6; 11 nucleotides line up with TRBD1. Germline V gene sequence: CDR1 SGHNT, CDR2 YYREEE (reference sequence). The V and J ends lost 5 bases and 3 bases, in that order; junction bases with no gene match: 13. This CDR3 spans 19 amino acids. The DNA of the CDR3 is TGTGCCAGCAGTGATTCCCGGGACAGGGGGTTTAATGGGGCCAACGTCCTGACTTTC. As protein: CASSDSRDRGFNGANVLTF.

This clone was found once. The V gene is TRBV3-1 (or the pseudogene TRBV3-2), the J gene TRBJ2-5; D is perhaps TRBD1 (5 bases). Looked up from germline, CDR1 is LGHDT and CDR2 is YNNKEL (reference sequence). The CDR3 is 14 residues long. Trimming cost V 5 bases and J 5 bases, with 15 bases left between them. CDR3 amino acids: CASSIMAGLETQYF. As DNA, the CDR3 is TGTGCCAGCAGCATAATGGCAGGGTTGGAGACCCAGTACTTC.

The rearrangement uses TRBV5-4 and TRBJ2-7; 9 bases map to TRBD1. From germline, CDR1 is SGHNT and CDR2 YYREEE (reference sequence). Trimming at V came to 5 bases and at J to 2 bases, leaving 8 bases not matched to a gene. The CDR3 consists of 15 residues. Here the CDR3 DNA reads TGTGCCAGCAGAAAAACGGGACAGGGAACCTACGAGCAGTACTTC. Protein: CASRKTGQGTYEQYF.

The chain combines TRBV30 with TRBJ1-1; tentatively, D is TRBD1 (6 bases). The germline V gene has CDR1 GTSNPN and CDR2 SVGIG (reference sequence). CDR3 length: 13 amino acids. The V and J ends lost 2 bases and 0 bases respectively, with 7 bases between them. CDR3 protein: CAWSRGLNTEAFF. CDR3 sequence (DNA): TGTGCCTGGAGTAGGGGGTTGAACACTGAAGCTTTCTTT.

The V and J genes are TRBV5-4 and TRBJ2-1; D gene unclear. The CDR3 has 14 amino acids. From germline, CDR1 is SGHNT and CDR2 YYREEE (reference sequence). Trimming stripped 0 bases from V and 4 bases from J, with 8 bases between. Here the CDR3 reads CASSLGEVYNEQFF. CDR3 coding DNA: TGTGCCAGCAGCTTGGGTGAGGTGTACAATGAGCAGTTCTTC.

The gene calls are TRBV11-2 and TRBJ2-3; D possibly corresponds to TRBD2 (5 bases). Germline CDR1 SGHAT, CDR2 FQNNGV. The CDR3 consists of 15 residues. Trimming took off 5 bases at V and 2 bases at J, with 14 bases between the two ends. The DNA for the CDR3 is TGTGCCAGCAGCCCACCAGGAGGATCCACAGATACGCAGTATTTT. Amino acid sequence: CASSPPGGSTDTQYF.

The gene calls are TRBV19 and TRBJ1-6, with D uncertain. CDR1 and CDR2 from the germline V gene are LNHDA and SQIVND (reference sequence). V shed 0 bases and J shed 13 bases, with 16 bases lying between them. This CDR3 region has 15 residues. The CDR3, as DNA: TGTGCCAGTAGTATAGATAAGTCTTTGGCGGCCCCCCTCCACTTT. The encoded protein is CASSIDKSLAAPLHF.

The chain links TRBV6-1 to TRBJ1-6; no firm D call. This CDR3 region has 16 residues. The germline V gene has CDR1 MNHNS and CDR2 SASEGT. V was cut by 2 bases and J by 5 bases, with 13 bases left in between. The CDR3 region has the DNA TGTGCCAGCAGTGAATTGGCAGGTGGGCATAATTCACCCCTCCACTTT. Protein product: CASSELAGGHNSPLHF.

This clone has just a few counts. The rearrangement uses TRBV13 and TRBJ1-6, with 11 bases that match TRBD1. Germline V gene lookup returns CDR1 PRHDT and CDR2 FYEKMQ (reference sequence). The length of the CDR3 is 20 residues. V shed 4 bases, J shed 7 bases, and the junction held 18 bases outside the gene matches. CDR3 DNA sequence: TGTGCCAGCAGCTGGACAGGGGGCATAGGGTTGAGGGGGCTAAATTCACCCCTCCACTTT. This codes for CASSWTGGIGLRGLNSPLHF.

V gene TRBV6-5 combines with J gene TRBJ1-5, with D uncertain. Deletions cut 0 bases from V and 6 bases from J, with 9 bases between. The CDR3 length is 14 residues. Germline CDR1 reads MNHEY; CDR2 reads SVGAGI. Written as DNA, the CDR3 is TGTGCCAGCAGTTACTCCGGTTATGGTCAGCCCCAGCATTTT. Its translation is CASSYSGYGQPQHF.

V gene TRBV7-6 combines with J gene TRBJ2-4; D remains ambiguous. Trimming cost V 1 base and J 6 bases, with 10 bases left between them. The CDR3 is 14 amino acids. In germline, CDR1 is SGHVS, CDR2 FNYEAQ. The CDR3 DNA sequence: TGTGCCAGCAGCTTAGGCGGATTTGGAAACATTCAGTACTTC. Translated, it gives CASSLGGFGNIQYF.

This chain connects TRBV27 to TRBJ1-1; D is ambiguous. CDR1 and CDR2 from the germline V gene are MNHEY and SMNVEV (reference sequence). V was shortened by 0 bases and J by 6 bases, with 14 bases between the two germline ends. The CDR3 totals 15 residues. CDR3 residues: CASSLSYQGGAEAFF. The CDR3 DNA is TGTGCCAGCAGTTTATCGTACCAAGGAGGCGCTGAAGCTTTCTTT.

V and J are TRBV5-8 and TRBJ2-6, with D maybe TRBD1 (6 bases). The germline V gene has CDR1 SGHTS and CDR2 YDEGEE. The CDR3 has 16 amino acids. Deletions cut 0 bases from V and 2 bases from J, with 9 bases between. The CDR3 nucleotides are TGTGCCAGCAGCTTGGAGACAGGCACTGGGGCCAACGTCCTGACTTTC. Its protein is CASSLETGTGANVLTF.

This clone showed up just a few times. V usage is TRBV29-1 and J usage is TRBJ1-5; D unresolved. This CDR3 comprises 16 residues. Germline V lookup: CDR1 SQVTM, CDR2 ANQGSEA. V was cut by 5 bases and J by 2 bases, with 19 bases left in between. CDR3 nucleotides: TGCAGCGTTTCAACTTACGGGGAATTTGGCAATCAGCCCCAGCATTTT. Translation: CSVSTYGEFGNQPQHF.

This rearrangement joins TRBV11-2 to TRBJ2-7, with D possibly TRBD2 on 6 matching bases. The V end lost 3 bases, the J end lost 5 bases, and 11 bases lay between the germline ends. The CDR3 is 13 residues long. CDR1 and CDR2 (germline): SGHAT, FQNNGV. The CDR3 coding sequence is TGTGCCAGCAGCTTGGAGGGGTTCGACGAGCAGTACTTC. It encodes CASSLEGFDEQYF.

This clone has only a few counts. The chain links TRBV7-9 to TRBJ2-5; TRBD2 might be the D (6 bases). There are 16 residues in the CDR3. The germline CDR1 and CDR2 sequences are SEHNR and FQNEAQ (reference sequence). The germline V and J ends were trimmed by 4 bases and 4 bases, with 19 bases remaining between them. CDR3 protein: CASSYTGPPGGETQYF. The CDR3 DNA sequence: TGTGCCAGCAGCTACACGGGACCCCCCGGGGGAGAGACCCAGTACTTC.

V usage is TRBV10-3 and J usage is TRBJ1-1; 7 bases line up with TRBD1. Germline V lookup: CDR1 ENHRY, CDR2 SYGVKD. With V trimmed by 2 bases and J by 3 bases, 6 bases remained unmatched. The length of the CDR3 is 15 residues. The CDR3 here is CAISEKTGRYTEAFF. For the CDR3, the DNA is TGTGCCATCAGTGAGAAGACAGGGCGCTACACTGAAGCTTTCTTT.

This chain links TRBV5-5 with TRBJ1-6; the D is unclear. From germline, CDR1 is SGHKS and CDR2 YYEKEE (reference sequence). The CDR3 extends over 14 amino acids. Trimming cost V 5 bases and J 7 bases, with 13 bases left between them. The CDR3 DNA reads TGTGCCAGCAGTCACGGGTCGGAAAATTCACCCCTCCACTTT. Its translation is CASSHGSENSPLHF.

This clone has more than one count but fewer than ten. The chain is built from TRBV4-1 and TRBJ2-7, with 8 bases aligning to TRBD1. CDR1 is MGHRA and CDR2 is YSYEKL in the germline V gene. V shed 1 base and J 3 bases; nucleotides not matched to a gene: 5. This CDR3 comprises 15 residues. The CDR3 DNA follows: TGCGCCAGCAGCCAAGGGACAGGGTATTACTACGAGCAGTACTTC. Protein sequence: CASSQGTGYYYEQYF.

V and J are TRBV6-1 and TRBJ1-3; D might be TRBD1 (5 bases). The CDR3 loop spans 14 amino acids. Between the trimmed V and J ends, which lost 3 bases and 2 bases, there was a span of 8 bases. Germline lookup yields CDR1 MNHNS and CDR2 SASEGT. The CDR3 bases are TGTGCCAGCAGTGAGTGGGGGGCTGGAAACACCATATATTTT. Residues: CASSEWGAGNTIYF.

This chain links TRBV5-4 with TRBJ2-2; 8 bases map to TRBD2. V trimming: 4 bases; J trimming: 5 bases; junction bases outside the gene matches: 7. This CDR3 has 15 amino acids. Germline CDR1 SGHNT, CDR2 YYREEE (reference sequence). The CDR3 loop reads CASSHGGDGTGELFF. The CDR3 nucleotides read TGTGCCAGCAGCCACGGGGGGGACGGGACCGGGGAGCTGTTTTTT.

This chain uses TRBV19 with TRBJ1-2; D possibly corresponds to TRBD1 (5 bases). CDR3 length: 14 amino acids. V lost 2 bases to trimming and J lost 3 bases, with 10 bases between them. Germline V gene data show CDR1 as LNHDA and CDR2 as SQIVND (reference sequence). CDR3 sequence (DNA): TGTGCCAGTAGTATAAGACTGACAGACTATGGCTACACCTTC. Translating it yields CASSIRLTDYGYTF.